This section outlines one T cell receptor beta chain sequence together with its context. The clone's antigen remains unknown. Base qualities are not provided; no much larger clone lies one nucleotide away. The data originate from a study of CD4 T cell repertoires and nickel (dated by TCRdb to about 2020). Spanning cysteine to phenylalanine, the CDR3 consists of 15 amino acids. Only the CDR3 DNA stays, 45 bases, in frame from base 1. From V the trimming removes 7 bases and from J it removes 0 bases, while the gene matches leave 6 bases of the junction unaccounted for. The germline V gene (reference sequence) supplies CDR1 PRHDT and CDR2 FYEKMQ. Library preparation employed RT-PCR. These reads were obtained on an Illumina MiSeq. TCRdb took the public reads, trimmed them with fastp at Q25, ran MiXCR for clone calling and kept in-frame beta chains. All rows with the same CDR3 protein become a single entry with the most common DNA and genes. The sample profile shows 300 to 500 distinct CDR3 sequences; 57% of them were found once. The top ten constitute roughly a fifth of the sample.

The sequence came from a human donor in a nickel allergy study, with or without nickel allergy (not recorded which). It is not recorded whether this sample comes from one donor or several. The chain was built from TRBV13 and TRBJ1-3; TRBD1 fits 7 bases in the junction. The sample consisted of CD4+ T cells from blood, not recorded whether cultured. CDR3 reads: CASTHRGTSGNTIYF. The nucleotide sequence reads as follows: TGTGCCAGCACCCACAGGGGCACCTCTGGAAACACCATATATTTT.